This T cell receptor beta chain was captured by sequencing in a study of cytomegalovirus exposure and HLA in healthy donors. From germline, CDR1 is MNHEY and CDR2 SMNVEV (reference sequence). Trimming took 5 bases from V and 2 from J, leaving 12 bases between them. This CDR3 has 14 residues. Researchers ran the PCR with 60 Vbeta and 13 Jbeta primers. Some clones are missing from TCRdb's copy, which holds only in-frame ones; the method was immunoSEQ multiplex PCR. The sample has approximately 170,000 clones, 75% to 85% seen once. As regards this clone: Its antigen is undetermined.

Healthy donors of bone marrow made up the group. Study conclusions and caveats: Researchers counted 150 to 200 TCR beta chains as cytomegalovirus-associated. Prediction of most subjects' HLA-A and HLA-B alleles by TCR beta sequences was reportedly accurate. Among CMV-associated TCR beta chains, most appeared HLA-restricted in a later analysis.

This chain uses TRBV27 with TRBJ1-2; D might be TRBD1 (5 bases). Material: PBMCs. The origin of this receptor is a male donor in good health and CMV-seropositive. The DNA for the CDR3 is TGTGCCAGCAGTGGGTTGGGGCTGAACTATGGCTACACCTTC. Its protein product is CASSGLGLNYGYTF.